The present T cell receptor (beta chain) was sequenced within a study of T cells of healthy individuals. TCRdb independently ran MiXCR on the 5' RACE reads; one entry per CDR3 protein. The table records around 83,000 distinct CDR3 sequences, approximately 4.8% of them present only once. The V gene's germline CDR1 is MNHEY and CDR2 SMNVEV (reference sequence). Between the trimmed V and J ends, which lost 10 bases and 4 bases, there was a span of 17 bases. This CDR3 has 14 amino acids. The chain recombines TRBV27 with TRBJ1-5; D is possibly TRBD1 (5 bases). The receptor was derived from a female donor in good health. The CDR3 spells CATGDRGENQPQHF. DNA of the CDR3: TGTGCCACCGGGGACCGGGGGGAGAATCAGCCCCAGCATTTT.